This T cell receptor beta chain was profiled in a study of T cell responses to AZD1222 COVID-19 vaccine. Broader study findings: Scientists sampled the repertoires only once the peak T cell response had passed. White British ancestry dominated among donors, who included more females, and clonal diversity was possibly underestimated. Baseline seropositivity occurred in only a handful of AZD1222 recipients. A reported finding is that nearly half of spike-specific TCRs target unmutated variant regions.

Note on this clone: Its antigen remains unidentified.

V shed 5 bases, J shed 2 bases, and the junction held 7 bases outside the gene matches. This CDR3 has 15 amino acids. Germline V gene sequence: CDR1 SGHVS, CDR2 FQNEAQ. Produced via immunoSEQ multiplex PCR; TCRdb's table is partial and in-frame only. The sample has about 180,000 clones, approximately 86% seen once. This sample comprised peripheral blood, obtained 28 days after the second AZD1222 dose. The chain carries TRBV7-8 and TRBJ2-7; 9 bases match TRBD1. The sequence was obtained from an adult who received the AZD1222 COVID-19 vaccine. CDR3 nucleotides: TGTGCCAGCAGCCGGACAGGGGCAGGGCCCTACGAGCAGTACTTC. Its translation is CASSRTGAGPYEQYF.